These 26 T cell receptor beta chains were all obtained from the same sample, sequenced in a study of PD-1 blockade in classical Hodgkin lymphoma. Method: immunoSEQ multiplex PCR; TCRdb's copy keeps in-frame clones and lacks some. The sample comprises 70,000 or so clones, 65% to 75% of which are singletons, and about 9.8% rests with the top ten. Every single patient, without exception, relapsed after autologous stem cell transplantation, and brentuximab vedotin exposure varied. Sequenced here: peripheral blood mononuclear cells (PBMCs), sampled before the second cycle of nivolumab. These receptors were obtained from a human donor with classical Hodgkin lymphoma.

The DNA of the CDR3 is TGCGCCAGCAGCCCGCCCGACAACGCCGGGACTAGCGGACGAACCTACGAGCAGTACTTC. This gives the protein CASSPPDNAGTSGRTYEQYF. The chain uses TRBV5-1 and TRBJ2-7, with 11 positions matching TRBD2. With 4 bases clipped from V and 2 bases from J, the junction kept 20 bases outside the gene matches. This CDR3 comprises 20 residues. Per the germline V gene, CDR1 is SGHRS and CDR2 is YFSETQ.

This clone was observed a single time. The chain has TRBV6-1 and TRBJ1-2; 7 nucleotides agree with TRBD1. With 11 bases clipped from V and 4 bases from J, the junction kept 7 bases outside the gene matches. CDR1 is MNHNS and CDR2 is SASEGT in the germline V gene. The CDR3 has 12 amino acids. The CDR3 protein is CACDRAPYGYTF. Written as DNA, the CDR3 is TGTGCCTGCGACAGGGCTCCCTATGGCTACACCTTC.

This CDR3 reads CASSITGTFTDTQYF. The CDR3 DNA reads as TGTGCCAGTAGTATTACCGGGACATTCACAGATACGCAGTATTTT. This chain connects TRBV19 to TRBJ2-3, with D possibly TRBD1 on 6 matching bases. V shed 3 bases and J shed 2 bases, with 12 bases lying between them. From germline, CDR1 is LNHDA and CDR2 SQIVND (reference sequence). CDR3 length: 15 amino acids.

The V gene is TRBV19, the J gene TRBJ1-2; D might be TRBD1 (5 bases). Per germline, CDR1 LNHDA and CDR2 SQIVND (reference sequence). V shed 5 bases and J shed 6 bases, with 13 bases lying between them. The CDR3 is 13 amino acids. The CDR3 DNA is TGTGCCAGTAGTGTGGGCAGGGTCCATGGCTACACCTTC. Protein product: CASSVGRVHGYTF.

J is TRBJ2-3 and V is TRBV6-1, with 10 bases that match TRBD1. The CDR3 is made up of 15 amino acids. V lost 5 bases and J lost 3; bases outside the gene matches: 5. Germline CDR1 and CDR2: MNHNS and SASEGT. DNA for the CDR3: TGTGCCAGCAGTACCGGGACAGGGGATACAGATACGCAGTATTTT. This sequence encodes CASSTGTGDTDTQYF.

J is TRBJ1-2 and V is TRBV19; D possibly corresponds to TRBD1 (5 bases). Per the germline V gene, CDR1 is LNHDA and CDR2 is SQIVND (reference sequence). Trimming stripped 5 bases from V and 5 bases from J, with 24 bases between. This CDR3 has 17 residues. The chain's CDR3 is CASSAVIGRGAEYGYTF. The DNA of the CDR3 is TGTGCCAGTAGTGCAGTGATAGGTAGGGGCGCGGAGTATGGCTACACCTTC. The whole variable domain, remainder taken from reference TRBV19 and TRBJ1-2, is DGGITQSPKYLFRKEGQNVTLSCEQNLNHDAMYWYRQDPGQGLRLIYYSQIVNDFQKGDIAEGYSVSREKKESFPLTVTSAQKNPTAFYLCASSAVIGRGAEYGYTFGSGTRLTVV.

The chain is built from TRBV9 and TRBJ2-3; the match to TRBD1 covers 7 bases. Germline V CDR1 and CDR2: SGDLS, YYNGEE. V was pared by 4 bases and J by 3 bases, with 5 bases of the junction left unmatched. The CDR3 is 14 residues long. The DNA of the CDR3 is TGTGCCAGCAGCCCCGCAGGGGGTACAGATACGCAGTATTTT. This encodes CASSPAGGTDTQYF.

J is TRBJ2-2 and V is TRBV19, with 7 bases aligning to TRBD2. Germline CDR1 is LNHDA and CDR2 is SQIVND (reference sequence). The CDR3 is 18 amino acids. V lost 5 bases, J lost 4 bases, and 16 bases stayed unmatched. This CDR3 reads CASSPFVGGSGITGELFF. In DNA, the CDR3 is TGTGCCAGTAGTCCATTCGTGGGCGGGAGCGGGATCACCGGGGAGCTGTTTTTT.

This rearrangement joins TRBV14 to TRBJ2-5; D not certain. CDR1 SGHDN and CDR2 FVKESK come from the germline V gene. Trimming shortened V by 1 base and J by 1 base, and 13 bases separated the two germline ends. The CDR3 extends over 16 amino acids. The CDR3 sequence: CASSQVAGFLQETQYF. In nucleotides, the CDR3 is TGTGCCAGCAGCCAAGTGGCAGGCTTCCTCCAAGAGACCCAGTACTTC.

The chain carries TRBV18 and TRBJ2-7; D unclear. The CDR3 covers 13 residues. Germline CDR1 is KGHSH and CDR2 is LQKENI. V lost 4 bases, J lost 0 bases, and 7 bases lay in between. As DNA, the CDR3 is TGTGCCAGCTCACTGGACGCCTCCTACGAGCAGTACTTC. Translated, it gives CASSLDASYEQYF.

This clone was counted a single time. This chain joins TRBV6-6 and TRBJ2-7, with D possibly TRBD1 on 6 matching bases. V lost 2 bases, J lost 1 base, and 12 bases lay in between. The CDR3 covers 15 residues. From germline, CDR1 is MNHNY and CDR2 SVGAGI (reference sequence). CDR3 sequence reads: CASSYRRTVSYEQYF. The CDR3, as DNA: TGTGCCAGCAGTTACAGGCGGACAGTTTCCTACGAGCAGTACTTC.

The genes are TRBV28 and TRBJ1-4, with a tentative D call TRBD1 (5 bases). Germline V gene data show CDR1 as MDHEN and CDR2 as SYDVKM. The V end lost 6 bases, the J end lost 7 bases, and 18 bases lay between the germline ends. CDR3 length: 15 residues. CDR3 residues: CASSDPYSGGEKLFF. CDR3 DNA: TGTGCCAGCAGCGACCCATACTCCGGGGGTGAAAAACTGTTTTTT.

This sequence joins TRBV7-2 and TRBJ1-2, with 8 bases lining up with TRBD1. The germline CDR1 and CDR2 sequences are SGHTA and FQGNSA. The ends lost 5 bases at V and 8 bases at J; junction bases unmatched: 10. CDR3 length: 14 amino acids. The CDR3 nucleotides are TGTGCCAGCAGCCCCGGGCAGGGGGCAACGGGCTACACCTTC. Protein: CASSPGQGATGYTF.

The chain employs TRBV11-3 and TRBJ2-7; D is ambiguous. Trimming left V 0 bases short and J 5 bases short, with 8 bases between. CDR3 length equals 13 residues. The germline V gene encodes CDR1 SGHNT and CDR2 YENEEA. The CDR3 is CASSLDLRDEQYF. CDR3 DNA sequence: TGTGCCAGCAGCTTAGATCTAAGGGACGAGCAGTACTTC. The full variable domain, its missing parts supplied by reference TRBV11-3 and TRBJ2-7, is EAGVVQSPRYKIIEKKQPVAFWCNPISGHNTLYWYLQNLGQGPELLIRYENEEAVDDSQLPKDRFSAERLKGVDSTLKIQPAELGDSAVYLCASSLDLRDEQYFGPGTRLTVT.

V gene TRBV7-9 combines with J gene TRBJ2-7, with 7 bases that match TRBD1. The V gene's germline CDR1 is SEHNR and CDR2 FQNEAQ (reference sequence). J was trimmed by 7 bases and V by 1 base; bases with no gene match: 4. This CDR3 has 13 amino acids. The CDR3 loop is CASSLVRGREQYF. DNA of the CDR3: TGTGCCAGCAGCTTAGTTAGGGGGCGTGAGCAGTACTTC. Based on the CDR3 plus reference TRBV7-9 and TRBJ2-7, the full variable domain is DTGVSQNPRHKITKRGQNVTFRCDPISEHNRLYWYRQTLGQGPEFLTYFQNEAQLEKSRLLSDRFSAERPKGSFSTLEIQRTEQGDSAMYLCASSLVRGREQYFGPGTRLTVT.

The chain carries TRBV19 and TRBJ2-1; D not certain. This CDR3 contains 12 residues. V lost 11 bases and J lost 4, with 12 bases in between. Germline values: CDR1 LNHDA, CDR2 SQIVND (reference sequence). This chain's CDR3 is CASNSGYNEQFF. The CDR3 region has the DNA TGTGCCTCGAACTCCGGATACAATGAGCAGTTCTTC.

J is TRBJ2-5 and V is TRBV5-1, with TRBD1 identical over 9 bases. The CDR3 is 13 residues long. CDR1 is SGHRS and CDR2 is YFSETQ in the germline V gene. The V gene end was trimmed by 6 bases and the J gene end by 9 bases; junction bases not matched to a gene: 9. CDR3 DNA: TGCGCCAGCACCAAGGACAGGGGCGGGTCCCAGTACTTC. This translates into CASTKDRGGSQYF.

In its sample, this clone was seen once. The rearrangement joins TRBV12-2 to TRBJ1-2; the DNA was not used to check the table's D call, TRBD1. TRBV12-2 counts as a pseudogene. The CDR3 covers 17 residues. The CDR3 bases are TGTGCAAGTCGCCCGAAGGGGGTTTGGGGGACGGGCTATGGCTACACCTTC. Translation gives CASRPKGVWGTGYGYTF.

This sequence joins TRBV4-1 and TRBJ2-3; D gene uncertain. Germline V lookup: CDR1 MGHRA, CDR2 YSYEKL. The CDR3 is made up of 13 amino acids. V was clipped by 0 bases and J by 1 base, with 2 bases between them. The DNA for the CDR3 is TGCGCCAGCAGCCAAGAGCGCACAGATACGCAGTATTTT. This codes for CASSQERTDTQYF.

The chain has TRBV19 and TRBJ1-4; 7 bases match TRBD1. Germline lookup yields CDR1 LNHDA and CDR2 SQIVND (reference sequence). With V trimmed by 5 bases and J by 7 bases, 10 bases remained unmatched. The CDR3 is 15 residues long. CDR3 protein: CASSVGQLGGEKLFF. The CDR3 DNA sequence: TGTGCCAGTAGTGTGGGACAGCTTGGGGGTGAAAAACTGTTTTTT.

The rearrangement links TRBV5-1 to TRBJ2-2; TRBD2 aligns across 8 bases. The ends lost 4 bases at V and 7 bases at J; junction bases unmatched: 15. This CDR3 is built from 17 residues. In germline, CDR1 is SGHRS, CDR2 YFSETQ. CDR3 DNA: TGCGCCAGCAGCCGTACCAAGACGGGGGGGCAACACGGGGAGCTGTTTTTT. Protein sequence: CASSRTKTGGQHGELFF.

This CDR3 is CASSQDRGGNTEAFF. CDR3 in DNA: TGTGCCAGCAGCCAAGATAGGGGGGGAAACACTGAAGCTTTCTTT. V and J are TRBV4-2 and TRBJ1-1, with D possibly TRBD1 on 6 matching bases. Germline CDR1 is LGHNA and CDR2 is YNFKEQ. This CDR3 is built from 15 residues. The germline V and J ends were trimmed by 0 bases and 2 bases, with 10 bases remaining between them.

The table lists this clone with a few counts. The chain uses TRBV5-8 and TRBJ2-1, with D perhaps matching TRBD1 (6 bases). V was trimmed by 4 bases and J by 6 bases, leaving 8 bases between them. Germline V gene lookup returns CDR1 SGHTS and CDR2 YDEGEE. The CDR3 spans 12 residues. DNA for the CDR3: TGTGCCAGCAGCCCAGGGGCCAATGAGCAGTTCTTC. Translated: CASSPGANEQFF.

This chain connects TRBV7-2 to TRBJ2-1; TRBD2 matches 10 bases. The J segment lost 3 bases and the V segment lost 10 bases, leaving 18 bases of the junction unmatched. Germline V gene sequence: CDR1 SGHTA, CDR2 FQGNSA. The CDR3 loop spans 18 amino acids. The chain's CDR3 is CAINPDPSGRGDYNEQFF. As DNA, the CDR3 is TGTGCCATAAACCCCGACCCTAGCGGGAGAGGTGACTACAATGAGCAGTTCTTC.

The chain recombines TRBV9 with TRBJ2-1; 12 nucleotides match TRBD2. V lost 5 bases and J lost 0; bases outside the gene matches: 6. The CDR3 has 17 residues. CDR1 is SGDLS and CDR2 is YYNGEE in the germline V gene. The CDR3 region has the DNA TGTGCCAGCAGAGGGGCTAGCGGGAGGGACTCCTACAATGAGCAGTTCTTC. Its protein product is CASRGASGRDSYNEQFF.

V gene TRBV12-5 combines with J gene TRBJ2-1; a weak D match, TRBD1 (6 bases). CDR1 and CDR2 from the germline V gene are LGHNT and FRNRAP. The CDR3 contains 16 residues. V lost 1 base and J 4 bases, leaving 14 bases between the germline ends. The CDR3 is CASGLGTSGTYNEQFF. CDR3 bases: TGTGCTAGTGGTTTGGGCACGTCCGGGACATACAATGAGCAGTTCTTC.